These 10 T cell receptor beta chains came from one sample sequenced in a study of immune heterogeneity within non-small cell lung tumors. Genomic DNA extracted from bulk tumor tissue served as template. A total of 450 to 700 ng was used per sample. Several spatially distant biopsies were obtained per primary tumor intraoperatively. Patients underwent curative surgery for untreated, newly diagnosed non-small cell lung cancer. TCR beta CDR3 regions came from multiplex PCR with 32 forward V and 13 reverse J primers. TCRdb re-analysed the multiplex PCR reads in MiXCR, keeping a single row per CDR3 protein. The sample has tens of thousands of distinct CDR3 sequences; approximately 30% are singletons. What was sequenced was lung tumor tissue. The receptors derive from a man aged 35 to 55 with non-small cell lung cancer.

By proportion, this clonotype is large. The chain couples TRBV6-5 to TRBJ2-7; 7 bases agree with TRBD1. Trimming took 0 bases from V and 9 from J; bases not matched to a gene: 11. Looked up from germline, CDR1 is MNHEY and CDR2 is SVGAGI. This CDR3 is 15 amino acids long. The CDR3 nucleotides are TGTGCCAGCAGTTACTCGGGACAGCCGTCCTTTGGGCAGTACTTC. The encoded protein is CASSYSGQPSFGQYF.

The rearrangement uses TRBV6-9 and TRBJ1-1; no reliable D call. The germline CDR1 and CDR2 sequences are MNHGY and SVAAGI. The CDR3 is 17 amino acids. Trimming stripped 4 bases from V and 0 bases from J, with 18 bases between. The DNA for the CDR3 is TGTGCCAGCAGTTTTCTCCCGGACGCCTCAATGAACACTGAAGCTTTCTTT. The encoded protein is CASSFLPDASMNTEAFF.

With respect to this clonotype: The junction and the germline gene differ at one end; a read error may be behind it. J is TRBJ1-6 and V is TRBV7-2; no firm D call. CDR1 is SGHTA, CDR2 FQGNSA, per germline. CDR3 size: 15 residues. The CDR3 DNA sequence: TGTGCCAGCAGCTACGACCGCTCCTATAATTCAACCCTCCACTTT. Translated: CASSYDRSYNSTLHF.

With regard to this clonotype: Given a much more abundant clone one base away, this may be a read error. The rearrangement joins TRBV7-2 to TRBJ1-2, with 7 nucleotides matching TRBD1. CDR1 SGHTA and CDR2 FQGNSA come from the germline V gene. The CDR3 consists of 15 residues. Trimming took 2 bases from V and 5 from J; bases not matched to a gene: 8. The DNA for the CDR3 is TGTGCCAGCAGCTTATCAGTTACAGGGGTATATGGCTACACCTTC. Its protein product is CASSLSVTGVYGYTF. Filled out from reference TRBV7-2 and TRBJ1-2, the complete variable domain reads GAGVSQSPSNKVTEKGKDVELRCDPISGHTALYWYRQSLGQGLEFLIYFQGNSAPDKSGLPSDRFSAERTGGSVSTLTIQRTQQEDSAVYLCASSLSVTGVYGYTFGSGTRLTVV.

Ten or more counts support this clonotype. The chain uses TRBV12-3 or TRBV12-4 and TRBJ1-5, with a possible D match to TRBD1 (5 bases). The CDR3 spans 16 residues. V was shortened by 2 bases and J by 2 bases, with 13 bases between the two germline ends. The CDR3 sequence is CASSLRGITGNQPQHF. CDR3 DNA sequence: TGTGCCAGCAGTTTAAGGGGTATTACAGGCAATCAGCCCCAGCATTTT.

The chain joins TRBV10-1 to TRBJ2-3; a possible D gene is TRBD2 (6 bases). CDR1 WNHNN and CDR2 SYGVQD come from the germline V gene (reference sequence). Deletions cut 5 bases from V and 3 bases from J, with 18 bases between. CDR3 length: 16 residues. The CDR3 reads CASSLSIGSGTDTQYF. The CDR3 coding sequence is TGCGCCAGCAGTTTATCTATCGGGAGTGGTACAGATACGCAGTATTTT.

This clonotype has a single count. Possible read error: a much larger clone is one base away. The rearrangement uses TRBV24-1 and TRBJ2-7; D is uncertain. The CDR3 covers 13 residues. V lost 6 bases and J lost 0, with 8 bases in between. Looked up from germline, CDR1 is KGHDR and CDR2 is SFDVKD. The CDR3 sequence: CATSTPGSYEQYF. Here the CDR3 DNA reads TGTGCCACCAGTACCCCAGGCTCCTACGAGCAGTACTTC.

The chain uses TRBV29-1 and TRBJ2-4; unclear D gene. Germline values: CDR1 SQVTM, CDR2 ANQGSEA. Trimming took 6 bases from V and 1 from J, leaving 13 bases between them. The CDR3 runs to 14 residues. In DNA, the CDR3 is TGCAGCGTCGCTAACCTGGGGGCCAAAAACATTCAGTACTTC. Translation gives CSVANLGAKNIQYF.

V is TRBV25-1 and J is TRBJ2-7, with D tentatively TRBD2 (6 bases). Germline V CDR1 and CDR2: MGHDK, SYGVNS. The V gene lost 7 bases and the J gene lost 6 bases, with 13 bases spanning the gap. The CDR3 is 12 amino acids. The CDR3 bases are TGTGCCAGCACCCAAACGGGAGTCGAGCAGTACTTC. It encodes CASTQTGVEQYF.

This clonotype turned up a few times. The chain is built from TRBV11-3 and TRBJ2-5, with D unresolved. The CDR3 length is 10 residues. Trimming shortened V by 7 bases and J by 4 bases, and 4 bases separated the two germline ends. Germline V lookup: CDR1 SGHNT, CDR2 YENEEA. The chain's CDR3 is CASKGETQYF. CDR3 DNA sequence: TGTGCCAGCAAAGGAGAGACCCAGTACTTC.